This T cell receptor beta chain was documented in a study of control samples from healthy donors and cancer patients. TCRdb keeps only in-frame clones here, not all; method: immunoSEQ multiplex PCR. The table has around 71,000 clones, about 90% seen once; the top ten hold over 2%. V was cut by 2 bases and J by 6 bases, with 10 bases left in between. The germline V gene encodes CDR1 MNHNY and CDR2 SVGAGI (reference sequence). The CDR3 contains 13 residues. The source is a woman in her forties or fifties with head and neck cancer. The specimen was PBMCs. The rearrangement uses TRBV6-6 and TRBJ1-2; D may be TRBD1 (6 bases). The CDR3 nucleotides are TGTGCCAGCAGTTACGGGGGCAGGGATGGCTACACCTTC. It translates to CASSYGGRDGYTF.